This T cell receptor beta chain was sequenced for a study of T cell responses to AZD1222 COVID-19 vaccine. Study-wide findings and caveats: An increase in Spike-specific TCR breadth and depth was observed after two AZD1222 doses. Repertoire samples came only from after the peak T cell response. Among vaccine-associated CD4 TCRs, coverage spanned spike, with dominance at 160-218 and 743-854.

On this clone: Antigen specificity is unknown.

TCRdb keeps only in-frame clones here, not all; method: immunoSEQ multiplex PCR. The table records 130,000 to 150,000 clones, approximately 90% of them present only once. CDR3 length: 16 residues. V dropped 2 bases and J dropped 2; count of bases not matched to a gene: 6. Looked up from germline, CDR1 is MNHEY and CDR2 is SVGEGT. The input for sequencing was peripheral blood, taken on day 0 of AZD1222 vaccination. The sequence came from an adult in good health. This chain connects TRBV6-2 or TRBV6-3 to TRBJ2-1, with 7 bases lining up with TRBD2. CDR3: CASSYLAEGTYNEQFF. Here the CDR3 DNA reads TGTGCCAGCAGTTACCTAGCGGAGGGGACCTACAATGAGCAGTTCTTC.